Presented here are 18 T cell receptor beta chains from one specimen sequenced in a study of blood T cells in healthy people across ages. Then a second PCR, running roughly 7 to 12 cycles, was carried out with a sample-barcoded 5' primer and a J-beta primer mix. A single record per CDR3 protein comes from TCRdb applying MiXCR to the 5' RACE reads. The table has some 860,000 distinct CDR3 sequences, roughly 50% seen once; the top ten hold around 25%. The source material was blood. The receptors come from a man aged 40-49 years in good health.

The chain joins TRBV7-8 to TRBJ2-4; possible D gene TRBD2, 6 bases. The J call is in doubt because the DNA end fits TRBJ2-5 better. The CDR3 extends over 14 amino acids. The V gene's germline CDR1 is SGHVS and CDR2 FQNEAQ. CDR3 amino acids: CASSPRGLGETQYF. The CDR3 coding sequence is TGTGCCAGCAGCCCCCGGGGACTTGGGGAGACCCAGTACTTC.

This rearrangement joins TRBV20-1 to TRBJ1-1; the D gene is possibly TRBD1 (5 bases). The CDR3 length is 13 residues. Trimming cost V 3 bases and J 9 bases, with 17 bases left between them. CDR1 DFQATT and CDR2 SNEGSKA come from the germline V gene (reference sequence). CDR3 in amino acids: CSARVQGTEKAFF. In DNA form, the CDR3 reads TGCAGTGCTAGGGTTCAAGGGACCGAAAAAGCTTTCTTT.

V gene TRBV20-1 combines with J gene TRBJ2-7, with TRBD1 as a possible D gene (6 bases). From germline, CDR1 is DFQATT and CDR2 SNEGSKA (reference sequence). V was clipped by 1 base and J by 4 bases, with 17 bases between them. CDR3 size: 15 residues. The CDR3: CSARARDKRVYEQYF. The CDR3 DNA reads TGCAGTGCTAGAGCGAGGGACAAGAGGGTTTACGAGCAGTACTTC.

CDR3 residues: CASSQGNTEAFF. The CDR3 DNA sequence: TGTGCCAGCAGCCAAGGCAACACTGAAGCTTTCTTT. The chain is built from TRBV3-1 and TRBJ1-1, with no clear D. V gave up 1 base and J gave up 2 bases, with 2 bases separating them. Germline V gene lookup returns CDR1 LGHDT and CDR2 YNNKEL (reference sequence). The CDR3 runs to 12 residues.

The sample holds many counts of this clonotype. V gene TRBV29-1 combines with J gene TRBJ2-7, with D tentatively TRBD1 (5 bases). V lost 2 bases to trimming and J lost 6 bases, with 14 bases between them. The germline CDR1 and CDR2 sequences are SQVTM and ANQGSEA. The CDR3 has 13 residues. The CDR3 DNA is TGCAGCGTTGAACTGGCAGGGCGAGGCGAGCAGTACTTC. This translates into CSVELAGRGEQYF.

This clonotype was picked up a small number of times. The rearrangement joins TRBV29-1 to TRBJ2-5; 9 nucleotides line up with TRBD2. The CDR3 totals 15 residues. V trimming: 3 bases; J trimming: 5 bases; junction bases outside the gene matches: 10. Germline-derived CDR1 and CDR2 are SQVTM and ANQGSEA. CDR3 in amino acids: CSVEFPREGRETQYF. CDR3 coding DNA: TGCAGCGTTGAGTTTCCGCGGGAGGGCCGGGAGACCCAGTACTTC. Full variable domain (missing parts from reference TRBV29-1 and TRBJ2-5): SAVISQKPSRDICQRGTSLTIQCQVDSQVTMMFWYRQQPGQSLTLIATANQGSEATYESGFVIDKFPISRPNLTFSTLTVSNMSPEDSSIYLCSVEFPREGRETQYFGPGTRLLVL.

This clonotype was observed a few times. The chain joins TRBV10-3 to TRBJ2-3; D is unresolved. Germline V lookup: CDR1 ENHRY, CDR2 SYGVKD. This CDR3 region has 13 residues. The V gene lost 0 bases and the J gene lost 1 base, with 2 bases spanning the gap. CDR3 sequence (DNA): TGTGCCATCAGTGAGTCGCGCACAGATACGCAGTATTTT. Protein product: CAISESRTDTQYF.

The chain is built from TRBV28 and TRBJ2-7; 9 nucleotides line up with TRBD1. The J call is uncertain, as TRBJ2-5 better fits the DNA end. Germline assignment: CDR1 MDHEN and CDR2 SYDVKM. The CDR3 is 14 residues long. The CDR3 loop is CASSSPDRGQTQYF. In DNA form, the CDR3 reads TGTGCCAGCAGTTCCCCGGACAGGGGACAGACCCAGTACTTC.

V usage is TRBV27 and J usage is TRBJ2-7; D gene unclear. V lost 5 bases and J lost 1, with 6 bases in between. The CDR3 is made up of 12 amino acids. Per germline, CDR1 MNHEY and CDR2 SMNVEV (reference sequence). In nucleotides, the CDR3 is TGTGCCAGCAGTCACCAATCCTACGAGCAGTACTTC. It yields the protein CASSHQSYEQYF.

This clonotype was seen once. The chain uses TRBV5-5 and TRBJ2-3, with a weak D call TRBD2 (5 bases). The germline gives CDR1 SGHKS, CDR2 YYEKEE (reference sequence). The germline V and J ends were trimmed by 5 bases and 4 bases, with 20 bases remaining between them. The CDR3 is 16 residues long. CDR3 in amino acids: CASSEGHGGSADTQYF. CDR3 nucleotide sequence: TGTGCCAGCAGTGAGGGCCACGGAGGTTCCGCAGATACGCAGTATTTT.

This clonotype was counted a few times. V gene TRBV9 combines with J gene TRBJ2-1, with TRBD1 identical over 7 bases. The junction had 4 bases not matched to a gene; V was cut back by 2 bases and J by 2 bases. CDR1 is SGDLS, CDR2 YYNGEE, per germline. This CDR3 has 15 residues. The CDR3 bases are TGTGCCAGCAGCGTGTCGGGACAGCCCTACAATGAGCAGTTCTTC. Translation gives CASSVSGQPYNEQFF.

V and J are TRBV20-1 and TRBJ2-7, with D perhaps assigned TRBD1 or TRBD2 (5 bases each). The germline V gene has CDR1 DFQATT and CDR2 SNEGSKA (reference sequence). CDR3 length equals 15 residues. The ends were cut back, 5 bases at V and 6 bases at J, with 23 bases in the middle. The CDR3 DNA reads as TGCAGTGCTGCAGGGAAGGAGGCTAGGTCCGCCGAGCAGTACTTC. It codes for CSAAGKEARSAEQYF.

The chain employs TRBV4-2 and TRBJ1-2; D is unresolved. From germline, CDR1 is LGHNA and CDR2 YNFKEQ. Trimming took 0 bases from V and 8 from J, leaving 16 bases between them. The CDR3 has 15 residues. The CDR3 sequence is CASSQDSADSVGYTF. DNA for the CDR3: TGTGCCAGCAGCCAAGATAGCGCGGACTCAGTCGGCTACACCTTC.

Note on this clonotype: The DNA is left out, because the CDR3 cannot be placed on it with certainty; the CDR3 is given as TCRdb lists it. V is TRBV12-3 or TRBV12-4 and J is TRBJ1-1. The CDR3 is 15 amino acids in total, end residues counted. Here the CDR3 reads CASSSSIFPNTEAFF.

The genes are TRBV12-3 or TRBV12-4 and TRBJ2-1, with 8 positions matching TRBD1. The CDR3 totals 15 residues. V shed 3 bases and J 0 bases; nucleotides not matched to a gene: 1. The CDR3 nucleotides are TGTGCCAGCAGTTTCACAGGGGGCTCCTACAATGAGCAGTTCTTC. It translates to CASSFTGGSYNEQFF.

The rearrangement links TRBV7-2 to TRBJ1-2, with D uncertain. Germline CDR1 reads SGHTA; CDR2 reads FQGNSA. Trimming cost V 1 base and J 1 base, with 13 bases left between them. The CDR3 loop spans 16 amino acids. The CDR3 sequence: CASSLVGSRNNYGYTF. CDR3 coding DNA: TGTGCCAGCAGCTTAGTAGGTTCCAGAAATAACTATGGCTACACCTTC.

The chain couples TRBV20-1 to TRBJ2-1; D perhaps matches TRBD2 (5 bases). Germline loops: CDR1 DFQATT, CDR2 SNEGSKA (reference sequence). The CDR3 sequence is 14 residues long. The V end was cut by 6 bases, the J end by 2 bases, with 14 bases between. The CDR3 DNA follows: TGCAGTGCCACTCCCCGAGCGGCCTACAATGAGCAGTTCTTC. Amino acid sequence: CSATPRAAYNEQFF.

J is TRBJ2-5 and V is TRBV20-1; TRBD2 matches at 9 bases. This CDR3 is built from 14 residues. Germline V gene data show CDR1 as DFQATT and CDR2 as SNEGSKA (reference sequence). The V and J ends lost 4 bases and 2 bases, in that order; junction bases with no gene match: 5. The CDR3: CSAIRLAVQETQYF. The CDR3 region has the DNA TGCAGTGCTATAAGACTAGCGGTACAAGAGACCCAGTACTTC.